These T cell receptor beta chains were read from a single sample in a study of blood T cell repertoires in COVID-19. Only in-frame clones appear in the TCRdb table, and some are missing; sequencing was by immunoSEQ multiplex PCR. In the table there are more than 300,000 clones, around 89% of which are singletons. Sequencing was carried out using PBMCs or T cells enriched from blood (not recorded which). All receptors come from a woman under 30 who had recovered from COVID-19. CDR3s include the opening cysteine and the closing phenylalanine or tryptophan. D genes are given only for firm matches. Where a row states a size, it is once, few, many or the class of an expanded clone; other rows omit it.

j_gene: TRBJ1-5
abundance: .
v_gene: TRBV5-6
d_gene: .
CDR3nt: TGTGCCAGCAGCTTGGCCGCCCGGGATGGTCAGCCCCAGCATTTT
CDR3aa: CASSLAARDGQPQHF

j_gene: TRBJ1-5
abundance: .
v_gene: TRBV19
d_gene: .
CDR3nt: TGTGCCAGTAGTATTGGGGCAGACAATCAGCCCCAGCATTTT
CDR3aa: CASSIGADNQPQHF

j_gene: TRBJ2-1
abundance: .
v_gene: TRBV3-1/TRBV3-2
d_gene: TRBD2
CDR3nt: TGTGCCAGCAGCCAAGGCCTCTGGACTAGCGGGGGGTATGAGCAGTTCTTC
CDR3aa: CASSQGLWTSGGYEQFF

j_gene: TRBJ1-6
abundance: .
v_gene: TRBV27
d_gene: .
CDR3nt: TGTGCCAGCAGGATGGGAACAGGCCCTAATTCACCCCTCCACTTT
CDR3aa: CASRMGTGPNSPLHF

j_gene: TRBJ1-2
abundance: .
v_gene: TRBV5-4
d_gene: .
CDR3nt: TGTGCCAGCAGCTTGGGGGGGACTCCCCAAAATGGCTACACCTTC
CDR3aa: CASSLGGTPQNGYTF

j_gene: TRBJ1-5
abundance: once
v_gene: TRBV30
d_gene: .
CDR3nt: TGTGCCTGGAGTACAGGAGACAATCAGCCCCAGCATTTT
CDR3aa: CAWSTGDNQPQHF

j_gene: TRBJ1-2
abundance: .
v_gene: TRBV7-9
d_gene: TRBD1
CDR3nt: TGTGCCAGCAGGCAGGACAGGAATCATTATGGCTACACCTTC
CDR3aa: CASRQDRNHYGYTF

j_gene: TRBJ1-1
abundance: .
v_gene: TRBV2
d_gene: TRBD1
CDR3nt: TGTGCCAGCAGCCCCATTCTACAGGGGGTGACAGCTTTCTTT
CDR3aa: CASSPILQGVTAFF

j_gene: TRBJ1-5
abundance: .
v_gene: TRBV5-6
d_gene: .
CDR3nt: TGTGCCAGCAGCTTTGGACAGTATAGCAATCAGCCCCAGCATTTT
CDR3aa: CASSFGQYSNQPQHF

j_gene: TRBJ1-2
abundance: .
v_gene: TRBV28
d_gene: .
CDR3nt: TGTGCCAGCAAGGGGCCCGGACGAATTCCTTCCTATGGCTACACCTTC
CDR3aa: CASKGPGRIPSYGYTF

j_gene: TRBJ1-5
abundance: .
v_gene: TRBV7-2
d_gene: TRBD1
CDR3nt: TGTGCCAGCGGAGAACAGGGGACCAATCAGCCCCAGCATTTT
CDR3aa: CASGEQGTNQPQHF

j_gene: TRBJ2-3
abundance: .
v_gene: TRBV10-1
d_gene: TRBD2
CDR3nt: TGCGCCAGCAGACTAGCGGGGGGACTCCGGGCAGATACGCAGTATTTT
CDR3aa: CASRLAGGLRADTQYF

j_gene: TRBJ1-1
abundance: .
v_gene: TRBV19
d_gene: .
CDR3nt: TGTGCCAGTAGTATTTCAGGGGCGAGCACTGAAGCTTTCTTT
CDR3aa: CASSISGASTEAFF

j_gene: TRBJ1-5
abundance: .
v_gene: TRBV19
d_gene: .
CDR3nt: TGTGCCAGTAGTACCGGACAGAGTCAGCCCCAGCATTTT
CDR3aa: CASSTGQSQPQHF

j_gene: TRBJ1-1
abundance: .
v_gene: TRBV6-2/TRBV6-3
d_gene: .
CDR3nt: TGTGCCAGCAGTTTTGTCGGGGGGAGCACTGAAGCTTTCTTT
CDR3aa: CASSFVGGSTEAFF

j_gene: TRBJ2-5
abundance: many
v_gene: TRBV2
d_gene: TRBD1
CDR3nt: TGTGCCAGCAGTCGCACAGGGGGCTGGGAAGAGACCCAGTACTTC
CDR3aa: CASSRTGGWEETQYF

j_gene: TRBJ1-6
abundance: few
v_gene: TRBV28
d_gene: .
CDR3nt: TGTGCCAGCAACAGGAATTCACCCCTCCACTTT
CDR3aa: CASNRNSPLHF

j_gene: TRBJ2-7
abundance: .
v_gene: TRBV3-1/TRBV3-2
d_gene: .
CDR3nt: TGTGCCAGCAGCCAAGTTAGCGGACCCTACGAGCAGTACTTC
CDR3aa: CASSQVSGPYEQYF

j_gene: TRBJ2-3
abundance: .
v_gene: TRBV28
d_gene: .
CDR3nt: TGTGCCAGCAGTTTCGGCGGGGAGAACACAGATACGCAGTATTTT
CDR3aa: CASSFGGENTDTQYF

j_gene: TRBJ1-1
abundance: .
v_gene: TRBV19
d_gene: .
CDR3nt: TGTGCCAGTAGTCTATTTGTCGGGGGGGGAGCTGAAGCTTTCTTT
CDR3aa: CASSLFVGGGAEAFF

j_gene: TRBJ2-7
abundance: .
v_gene: TRBV30
d_gene: TRBD2
CDR3nt: TGTGCCTGGAGTCTGGGCGGGGGGGCCTACGAGCAGTACTTC
CDR3aa: CAWSLGGGAYEQYF

j_gene: TRBJ1-2
abundance: .
v_gene: TRBV30
d_gene: .
CDR3nt: TGTGCCTGGAGTGTACTTCGGTTCTATGGCTACACCTTC
CDR3aa: CAWSVLRFYGYTF

j_gene: TRBJ1-5
abundance: .
v_gene: TRBV10-2
d_gene: .
CDR3nt: TGCGCCAGCAGTGACCATGAGAGCAATCAGCCCCAGCATTTT
CDR3aa: CASSDHESNQPQHF

j_gene: TRBJ2-7
abundance: .
v_gene: TRBV4-3
d_gene: .
CDR3nt: TGCGCCAGCAGCCAAGACAAGGGGGACGAGCAGTACTTC
CDR3aa: CASSQDKGDEQYF

j_gene: TRBJ1-1
abundance: .
v_gene: TRBV27
d_gene: .
CDR3nt: TGTGCCAGCAGTTCGTTCGACACCTGGAACACTGAAGCTTTCTTT
CDR3aa: CASSSFDTWNTEAFF

j_gene: TRBJ2-3
abundance: .
v_gene: TRBV7-3
d_gene: .
CDR3nt: TGTGCCAGCAGCTTAGGCCTAGCTAGCGCAGATACGCAGTATTTT
CDR3aa: CASSLGLASADTQYF

j_gene: TRBJ1-2
abundance: .
v_gene: TRBV11-2
d_gene: TRBD1
CDR3nt: TGTGCCAGCAGCATAAGGGACAGCTCCCAGGGCTACACCTTC
CDR3aa: CASSIRDSSQGYTF

j_gene: TRBJ1-5
abundance: many
v_gene: TRBV4-1
d_gene: .
CDR3nt: TGCGCCAGCAGCCAAGAAACAGGGCAAAATCAGCCCCAGCATTTT
CDR3aa: CASSQETGQNQPQHF

j_gene: TRBJ1-2
abundance: .
v_gene: TRBV10-3
d_gene: .
CDR3nt: TGTGCCATCAGTGACTCTGGACTGGGCTATGGCTACACCTTC
CDR3aa: CAISDSGLGYGYTF

j_gene: TRBJ2-3
abundance: .
v_gene: TRBV6-5
d_gene: .
CDR3nt: TGTGCCAGCAGTCTTCAGGGGATTCACGATACGCAGTATTTT
CDR3aa: CASSLQGIHDTQYF

j_gene: TRBJ1-5
abundance: .
v_gene: TRBV6-2/TRBV6-3
d_gene: .
CDR3nt: TGTGCCAGCAGTTATCTTAGCAATCAGCCCCAGCATTTT
CDR3aa: CASSYLSNQPQHF

j_gene: TRBJ1-1
abundance: .
v_gene: TRBV29-1
d_gene: .
CDR3nt: TGCAGCGTACGACTCCACCTTGGAGGGAACACTGAAGCTTTCTTT
CDR3aa: CSVRLHLGGNTEAFF

j_gene: TRBJ1-1
abundance: .
v_gene: TRBV5-1
d_gene: .
CDR3nt: TGCGCCAGCAGCCGGGAAGGCACTGAAGCTTTCTTT
CDR3aa: CASSREGTEAFF

j_gene: TRBJ1-1
abundance: .
v_gene: TRBV29-1
d_gene: .
CDR3nt: TGCAGCGTTGAAGGTGAGCGCACTGAAGCTTTCTTT
CDR3aa: CSVEGERTEAFF